This TCR beta chain was retrieved from a study of T cells after yellow fever vaccination. TCRdb re-called the 5' RACE reads through MiXCR, storing one row per CDR3 protein. The sample lists about 630,000 distinct CDR3 sequences, roughly 12% occurring once. In germline, CDR1 is SGHNT, CDR2 YYREEE (reference sequence). The CDR3 has 17 amino acids. V dropped 0 bases and J dropped 2 bases, with 18 bases sitting between them. Study-wide findings and caveats: There was a small share of clonotypes that showed up in both the CD4 and CD8 compartments.

This clonotype appeared a few times. The target antigen is unknown. The sequence was collected from a man aged 25 to 40 who received the YFV17D yellow fever vaccine. The rearrangement links TRBV5-4 to TRBJ2-7; no clear D. The material sequenced was PBMCs, taken on the day of the yellow fever booster vaccination. CDR3 sequence: CASSLAGTSRSPYEQYF. CDR3 nucleotide sequence: TGTGCCAGCAGCTTGGCCGGAACGTCCCGGTCGCCCTACGAGCAGTACTTC.